This entry describes one T cell receptor beta chain. The record originates from a study of blood T cell repertoires in COVID-19. Study in general: The origin of the acute and convalescent COVID-19 samples was the United States, Italy and Spain. The analysed material was cDNA or gDNA that came from T cells, B-cell-depleted T cells, or PBMCs.

Original processing methods: Researchers report that nucleated cell counts were estimated from reference gene primer amplification. Repertoires were generated with immunoSEQ multiplex PCR, while TCRdb's copy carries only in-frame clones and drops some. That table gives V, J and clone size, and the DNA gave D and trimming. This table has about 170,000 clones, about 86% appearing once. In germline, CDR1 is LGHNA, CDR2 YNFKEQ. This CDR3 spans 14 amino acids. Between the trimmed V and J ends, which lost 0 bases and 2 bases, there was a span of 8 bases. Material for sequencing was peripheral blood. The TCR originated in a woman aged 80 or over in a cohort sampled during active or convalescent COVID-19. This sequence joins TRBV4-2 and TRBJ2-7; no definite D call. The CDR3: CASSQEEQTYEQYF. Written as DNA, the CDR3 is TGTGCCAGCAGCCAAGAAGAACAGACCTACGAGCAGTACTTC.